The sequence of this T cell receptor beta chain was determined in a study of T-cell reconstitution after alpha-beta-depleted transplantation in children. Whole-study findings and limits: After transplant, high TCRbeta diversity at day 60 in some patients arose from surviving recipient T cells and thymic progenitors.

Germline V gives CDR1 SGHDT, CDR2 YYEEEE. CDR3 length: 15 amino acids. The V gene lost 4 bases and the J gene lost 1 base, with 14 bases spanning the gap. Library preparation (for TCRbeta) was performed with unique molecular identifiers. MiXCR, run by TCRdb on the PCR reads, gives a single entry per CDR3 protein. The repertoire holds about 980,000 distinct CDR3 sequences, with less than 30% as singletons. This clonotype was seen more than once but under ten times. Its antigen is unknown. This TCR was recovered from a boy younger than two who had a stem cell transplant for SCID, so the T cells may come from the graft donor. The specimen was PBMCs, mostly from graft donor cells, collected 360 days after TCRalphabeta/CD19-depleted stem cell transplant. This rearrangement joins TRBV5-6 to TRBJ2-5, with a tentative D call TRBD1 (5 bases). As DNA, the CDR3 is TGTGCCAGCAGCCGACAATACAGGAGCCAAGAGACCCAGTACTTC. Translation: CASSRQYRSQETQYF.